The 21 T cell receptor beta chains listed next were all sequenced from one sample in a study of blood T cell repertoires in COVID-19. Using immunoSEQ multiplex PCR, the repertoire was profiled, and TCRdb retains in-frame clones only, with some absent. This repertoire shows over 300,000 clones, around 89% found once; its top ten account for 0.95% to 1%. The sample consisted of PBMCs or T cells enriched from blood (not recorded which). The receptors shown here come from a woman younger than 45 with acute COVID-19.

The chain recombines TRBV29-1 with TRBJ2-5; a possible D gene is TRBD1 (5 bases). Germline-derived CDR1 and CDR2 are SQVTM and ANQGSEA. The CDR3 is made up of 14 amino acids. Deletions cut 4 bases from V and 3 bases from J, with 15 bases between. CDR3 bases: TGCAGCGTTGTCCTTCCAGGGAAAAAAGAGACCCAGTACTTC. Residues: CSVVLPGKKETQYF.

This clone has a single count. The V and J genes are TRBV30 and TRBJ1-3; 8 nucleotides match TRBD1. This CDR3 comprises 14 residues. V was pared by 4 bases and J by 3 bases, with 5 bases of the junction left unmatched. Germline CDR1 GTSNPN, CDR2 SVGIG (reference sequence). This CDR3 is CAWTKDRGGNTIYF. CDR3 coding DNA: TGTGCCTGGACTAAAGACAGGGGTGGAAACACCATATATTTT.

This chain uses TRBV2 with TRBJ1-5; 11 nucleotides agree with TRBD1. This CDR3 region has 15 residues. Trimming took 4 bases from V and 6 from J; bases not matched to a gene: 5. Germline V gene lookup returns CDR1 SNHLY and CDR2 FYNNEI. CDR3 sequence: CASSGDRGKSQPQHF. DNA for the CDR3: TGTGCCAGCAGTGGGGACAGGGGGAAGAGTCAGCCCCAGCATTTT.

The CDR3 DNA sequence: TGCAGCGTTGGGACAGGGAGAGAGCAGTACTTC. It specifies CSVGTGREQYF. This rearrangement joins TRBV29-1 to TRBJ2-7; 8 positions match TRBD1. V trimming: 4 bases; J trimming: 7 bases; junction bases outside the gene matches: 3. This CDR3 comprises 11 residues. Germline V gene sequence: CDR1 SQVTM, CDR2 ANQGSEA.

The rearrangement links TRBV11-2 to TRBJ1-6; 7 nucleotides line up with TRBD1. Germline V gene sequence: CDR1 SGHAT, CDR2 FQNNGV. V shed 2 bases, J shed 7 bases, and the junction held 8 bases outside the gene matches. The CDR3 runs to 16 residues. CDR3 in amino acids: CASSLMADRHNSPLHF. The CDR3, as DNA: TGTGCCAGCAGCTTAATGGCGGACAGGCACAATTCACCCCTCCACTTT.

This clone was picked up a small number of times. This chain uses TRBV7-8 with TRBJ2-3; 12 bases line up with TRBD2. CDR3 size: 16 residues. Germline-derived CDR1 and CDR2 are SGHVS and FQNEAQ. Unmatched junction bases numbered 5, after V lost 5 bases and J lost 2 bases. Written as DNA, the CDR3 is TGTGCCAGCAGCATCGGACTAGCGGGGTTCACAGATACGCAGTATTTT. It translates to CASSIGLAGFTDTQYF.

This chain joins TRBV14 and TRBJ2-7; a possible D gene is TRBD1 (6 bases). V shed 3 bases and J shed 7 bases, with 19 bases lying between them. The CDR3 has 15 residues. Germline CDR1 reads SGHDN; CDR2 reads FVKESK. In nucleotides, the CDR3 is TGTGCCAGCAGCCAGCGACGGGGACCCACAGGGGAGCAGTACTTC. This encodes CASSQRRGPTGEQYF. The full variable domain, its missing parts supplied by reference TRBV14 and TRBJ2-7, is EAGVTQFPSHSVIEKGQTVTLRCDPISGHDNLYWYRRVMGKEIKFLLHFVKESKQDESGMPNNRFLAERTGGTYSTLKVQPAELEDSGVYFCASSQRRGPTGEQYFGPGTRLTVT.

The V and J genes are TRBV2 and TRBJ2-7; D is possibly TRBD1 (5 bases). The CDR3 extends over 13 amino acids. CDR1 is SNHLY and CDR2 is FYNNEI in the germline V gene. Trimming removed 6 bases from V and 7 bases from J, with 16 bases in between. The DNA of the CDR3 is TGTGCCAGCAGCCTGACTTCTCCAGGGGAGCAGTACTTC. This encodes CASSLTSPGEQYF.

In this sample, this clone turned up a few times. The identical CDR3 is also encoded by other nucleotide sequences in the sample. J is TRBJ1-1 and V is TRBV3-1 (or the pseudogene TRBV3-2), with 7 bases that match TRBD1. In germline, CDR1 is LGHDT, CDR2 YNNKEL (reference sequence). This CDR3 has 11 amino acids. The ends lost 2 bases at V and 10 bases at J; junction bases unmatched: 1. CDR3 residues: CASSQQGGAFF. The CDR3 DNA is TGTGCCAGCAGCCAACAGGGGGGAGCTTTCTTT.

V is TRBV2 and J is TRBJ1-6; D call uncertain. V lost 3 bases, J lost 4 bases, and 13 bases lay in between. Germline lookup yields CDR1 SNHLY and CDR2 FYNNEI. The CDR3 is 16 residues long. The CDR3 protein is CASSESTSLYNSPLHF. CDR3 bases: TGTGCCAGCAGTGAGAGCACTAGCTTGTATAATTCACCCCTCCACTTT. Based on the CDR3 plus reference TRBV2 and TRBJ1-6, the full variable domain is EPEVTQTPSHQVTQMGQEVILRCVPISNHLYFYWYRQILGQKVEFLVSFYNNEISEKSEIFDDQFSVERPDGSNFTLKIRSTKLEDSAMYFCASSESTSLYNSPLHFGNGTRLTVT.

J is TRBJ1-2 and V is TRBV11-3; the match to TRBD1 covers 7 bases. Per germline, CDR1 SGHNT and CDR2 YENEEA. The CDR3 is made up of 13 amino acids. Trimming removed 6 bases from V and 8 bases from J; junction bases left unmatched: 9. The CDR3 DNA reads TGTGCCAGCAGGTACAGGGGTTTGGGCGGCTACACCTTC. Protein product: CASRYRGLGGYTF.

V and J are TRBV20-1 and TRBJ2-2; D unresolved. The germline CDR1 and CDR2 sequences are DFQATT and SNEGSKA (reference sequence). The CDR3 consists of 11 residues. The V and J ends lost 1 base and 6 bases respectively, with 3 bases between them. In DNA, the CDR3 is TGCAGTGCTAGAGTCGCCGGGGAGCTGTTTTTT. Its translation: CSARVAGELFF.

The genes are TRBV5-1 and TRBJ1-1, with a tentative D call TRBD1 (6 bases). The CDR3 runs 13 residues. V dropped 4 bases and J dropped 3 bases, with 10 bases sitting between them. Germline loops: CDR1 SGHRS, CDR2 YFSETQ. The CDR3 protein is CASSTGTHTEAFF. The CDR3, as DNA: TGCGCCAGCAGCACCGGGACACACACTGAAGCTTTCTTT.

This chain connects TRBV25-1 to TRBJ2-1; a possible D gene is TRBD1 (7 bases). The ends were cut back, 4 bases at V and 4 bases at J, with 11 bases in the middle. This CDR3 spans 14 amino acids. Germline CDR1 is MGHDK and CDR2 is SYGVNS. DNA of the CDR3: TGTGCCAGCAGTGGGACAGGACTATACAATGAGCAGTTCTTC. Protein sequence: CASSGTGLYNEQFF.

The V and J genes are TRBV5-1 and TRBJ1-4; TRBD1 matches 9 bases. The germline V gene has CDR1 SGHRS and CDR2 YFSETQ. After removal of 4 bases from V and 5 bases from J, the junction contained 9 bases not matched to a gene. The CDR3 runs to 16 residues. The CDR3 region has the DNA TGCGCCAGCAGCCTTCTGGGACAGGGTCTGAATGAAAAACTGTTTTTT. Translated: CASSLLGQGLNEKLFF.

The chain joins TRBV5-1 to TRBJ2-3, with 7 bases identical to TRBD1. CDR1 and CDR2 from the germline V gene are SGHRS and YFSETQ. Germline trimming cut 4 bases from V and 4 bases from J; bases unmatched to any gene: 12. The CDR3 sequence is 16 residues long. In DNA, the CDR3 is TGCGCCAGCAGCCACGGACAGGCCACAGGATCAGATACGCAGTATTTT. Amino acid sequence: CASSHGQATGSDTQYF.

The V and J genes are TRBV5-1 and TRBJ2-5, with 10 nucleotides matching TRBD2. V lost 0 bases, J lost 1 base, and 9 bases stayed unmatched. This CDR3 has 18 residues. From germline, CDR1 is SGHRS and CDR2 YFSETQ. CDR3 amino acids: CASSLVPLAGAIQETQYF. The CDR3 DNA reads TGCGCCAGCAGCTTGGTGCCCCTAGCGGGGGCGATCCAAGAGACCCAGTACTTC.

The CDR3 protein is CASSLGGRGASTEAFF. The CDR3 DNA follows: TGTGCCAGCAGCCTAGGGGGCCGAGGGGCGAGCACTGAAGCTTTCTTT. This chain uses TRBV3-1 (or the pseudogene TRBV3-2) with TRBJ1-1; 7 bases are shared with TRBD1. The CDR3 loop spans 16 amino acids. Trimming at V came to 4 bases and at J to 4 bases, leaving 12 bases not matched to a gene. Per germline, CDR1 LGHDT and CDR2 YNNKEL (reference sequence).

This clone was recorded only once. The J gene is TRBJ2-1, the V gene TRBV5-1; 7 positions match TRBD1. The CDR3 spans 16 residues. Germline CDR1 reads SGHRS; CDR2 reads YFSETQ. Trimming at V came to 0 bases and at J to 1 base, leaving 4 bases not matched to a gene. The CDR3 coding sequence is TGCGCCAGCAGCTTGGTAGGGGGCCTTTCCTACAATGAGCAGTTCTTC. It yields the protein CASSLVGGLSYNEQFF.

This rearrangement joins TRBV13 to TRBJ2-7; 7 bases are a match to TRBD1. Germline CDR1 is PRHDT and CDR2 is FYEKMQ (reference sequence). This CDR3 comprises 15 residues. The V and J ends lost 2 bases and 0 bases, in that order; junction bases with no gene match: 4. CDR3 nucleotides: TGTGCCAGCAGCTTAAAGGACAGGAGCTCCTACGAGCAGTACTTC. This codes for CASSLKDRSSYEQYF.

J is TRBJ2-1 and V is TRBV7-2; TRBD2 agrees at 7 bases. The CDR3 contains 15 residues. Per germline, CDR1 SGHTA and CDR2 FQGNSA. The ends lost 5 bases at V and 2 bases at J; junction bases unmatched: 6. The CDR3 protein is CASSRSGEPYNEQFF. The CDR3 nucleotides read TGTGCCAGCAGCCGGAGCGGGGAGCCCTACAATGAGCAGTTCTTC.